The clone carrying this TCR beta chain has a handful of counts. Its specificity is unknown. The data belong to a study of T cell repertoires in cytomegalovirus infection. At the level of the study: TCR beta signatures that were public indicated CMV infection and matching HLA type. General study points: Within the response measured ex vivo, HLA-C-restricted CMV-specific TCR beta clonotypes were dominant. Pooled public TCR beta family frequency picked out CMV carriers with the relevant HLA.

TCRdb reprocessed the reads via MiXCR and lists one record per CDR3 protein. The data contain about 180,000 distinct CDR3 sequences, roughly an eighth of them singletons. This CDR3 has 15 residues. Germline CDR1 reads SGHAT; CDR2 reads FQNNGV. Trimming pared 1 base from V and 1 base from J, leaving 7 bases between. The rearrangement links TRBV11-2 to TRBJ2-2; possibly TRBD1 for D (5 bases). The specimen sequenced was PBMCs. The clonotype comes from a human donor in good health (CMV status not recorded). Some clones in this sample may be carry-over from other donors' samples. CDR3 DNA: TGTGCCAGCAGCTTAGGACAGATGAACACCGGGGAGCTGTTTTTT. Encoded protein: CASSLGQMNTGELFF.